The 6 T cell receptor beta chains below come from one sample, sequenced in a study of cytomegalovirus exposure and HLA in healthy donors. Primers for the PCR totalled 60 Vbeta and 13 Jbeta. Here immunoSEQ multiplex PCR was the method, and the copy in TCRdb shows in-frame clones only, minus some. This sample has fewer than 150,000 clones, with roughly 80% found just once. The sequenced material came from PBMCs. The source is a man in his forties in good health and CMV-seropositive.

The V gene is TRBV28, the J gene TRBJ1-3; TRBD1 matches at 7 bases. The V gene's germline CDR1 is MDHEN and CDR2 SYDVKM. With 6 bases clipped from V and 1 base from J, the junction kept 3 bases outside the gene matches. The CDR3 covers 14 residues. The CDR3 region has the DNA TGTGCCAGCAGACCAGGGGGATCTGGAAACACCATATATTTT. Amino acid sequence: CASRPGGSGNTIYF.

This clone has only one observation. V is TRBV15 and J is TRBJ2-7; D not resolved. Germline assignment: CDR1 LNHNV and CDR2 YYDKDF (reference sequence). The CDR3 spans 14 residues. Trimming cost V 1 base and J 5 bases, with 12 bases left between them. The CDR3 loop reads CATSRGQVYDEQYF. CDR3 DNA: TGTGCCACCAGCAGAGGCCAGGTGTATGACGAGCAGTACTTC.

This clone was counted a single time. The CDR3 region is CASSLDSGNEKLFF. In DNA, the CDR3 is TGTGCCAGCAGCTTGGACAGTGGAAATGAAAAACTGTTTTTT. The chain couples TRBV7-9 to TRBJ1-4; perhaps TRBD1 as D (6 bases). The CDR3 has 14 residues. The V end was cut by 3 bases, the J end by 5 bases, with 10 bases between. The germline V gene encodes CDR1 SEHNR and CDR2 FQNEAQ (reference sequence).

This clone is a singleton in its sample. The chain links TRBV9 to TRBJ2-7; D uncertain. CDR3 size: 14 residues. Germline V gene data show CDR1 as SGDLS and CDR2 as YYNGEE. V was clipped by 0 bases and J by 0 bases, with 7 bases between them. CDR3 in DNA: TGTGCCAGCAGCGTAGGCGCCATCTCCTACGAGCAGTACTTC. Translating it yields CASSVGAISYEQYF.

This clone has just one count. The chain couples TRBV6-5 to TRBJ1-1, with D possibly TRBD1 on 5 matching bases. Germline V gene data show CDR1 as MNHEY and CDR2 as SVGAGI. V was trimmed by 6 bases and J by 3 bases, leaving 14 bases between them. This CDR3 is built from 14 residues. CDR3 sequence: CASRSRQKHTEAFF. Here the CDR3 DNA reads TGTGCCAGCAGGTCGAGACAGAAGCACACTGAAGCTTTCTTT.

This chain joins TRBV19 and TRBJ2-7; D call uncertain. CDR3 length: 13 residues. V was shortened by 5 bases and J by 1 base, with 9 bases between the two germline ends. Germline loops: CDR1 LNHDA, CDR2 SQIVND (reference sequence). The CDR3, as DNA: TGTGCCAGTAGTCGGTTGCCATCCTACGAGCAGTACTTC. Its translation: CASSRLPSYEQYF.